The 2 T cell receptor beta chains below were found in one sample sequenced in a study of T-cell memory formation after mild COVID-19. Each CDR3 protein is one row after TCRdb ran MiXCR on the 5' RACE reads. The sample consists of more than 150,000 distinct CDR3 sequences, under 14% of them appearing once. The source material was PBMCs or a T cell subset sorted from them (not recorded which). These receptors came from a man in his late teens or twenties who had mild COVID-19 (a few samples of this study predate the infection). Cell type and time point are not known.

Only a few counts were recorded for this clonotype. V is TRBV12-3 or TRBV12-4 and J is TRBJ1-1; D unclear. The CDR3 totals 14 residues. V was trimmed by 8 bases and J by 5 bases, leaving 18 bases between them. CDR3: CASFPGNRRTEAFF. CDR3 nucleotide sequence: TGTGCCAGCTTCCCGGGGAACCGGAGGACTGAAGCTTTCTTT.

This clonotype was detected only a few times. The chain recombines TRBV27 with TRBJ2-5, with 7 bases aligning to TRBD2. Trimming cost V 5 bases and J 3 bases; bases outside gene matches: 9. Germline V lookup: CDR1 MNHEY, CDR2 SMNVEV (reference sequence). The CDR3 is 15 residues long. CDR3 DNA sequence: TGTGCCAGCAGTGGAGCGGGGAGTATAGAAGAGACCCAGTACTTC. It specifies CASSGAGSIEETQYF.